This section outlines one TCR beta chain sequence together with its context. This specimen belongs to a study of blood T cell repertoires in COVID-19. Germline V lookup: CDR1 MNHNY, CDR2 SVGAGI (reference sequence). The V and J ends lost 4 bases and 0 bases, in that order; junction bases with no gene match: 2. The CDR3 extends over 16 amino acids. Only in-frame clones appear in the TCRdb table, and some are missing; sequencing was by immunoSEQ multiplex PCR. The data hold some 100,000 clones, with 88% observed a single time. The chain is built from TRBV6-6 and TRBJ1-6; 8 positions agree with TRBD1. This clonotype originated in a woman in her fifties or sixties with acute or convalescent COVID-19. Sample: peripheral blood. The CDR3: CASSWTGSSYNSPLHF. CDR3 nucleotides: TGTGCCAGCAGTTGGACAGGGAGCTCCTATAATTCACCCCTCCACTTT.